This is a list of T cell receptor beta chains from one sample in a study of beta chain features in type 1 diabetes. Sequenced by immunoSEQ multiplex PCR; TCRdb stores in-frame clones only, minus some. The table lists 300,000 to 350,000 clones, about 19% of them singletons, with 0.035% to 0.055% in the top ten. Sequencing input: naive CD4+ T cells from blood. These receptor sequences come from a woman under 30 in good health. Each CDR3 is given with its conserved first and last residue. Fields, in order: J gene, V gene, clone size, D gene, CDR3 protein, CDR3 DNA. A D gene is named only where the DNA matches it firmly. For some rows the clone size is stated as once, few or many, or as a class when expanded; others skip it.

>TRBJ2-7|TRBV23-1|.|.
CASAYPGDHGPSYEQYF
TGCGCCAGCGCGTATCCAGGGGACCATGGACCTTCCTACGAGCAGTACTTC
>TRBJ2-5|TRBV5-1|few|.
CASSLGGVQETQYF
TGCGCCAGCAGCTTAGGGGGGGTCCAAGAGACCCAGTACTTC
>TRBJ2-7|TRBV6-5|once|.
CASSPSSFGYEQYF
TGTGCCAGCAGCCCCTCGAGTTTCGGCTACGAGCAGTACTTC
>TRBJ1-2|TRBV25-1|.|.
CASSEAGNYGYTF
TGTGCCAGCAGTGAAGCAGGGAATTATGGCTACACCTTC
>TRBJ1-5|TRBV11-2|.|TRBD1
CASSLDVRGNQPQHF
TGTGCCAGCAGCTTAGATGTCAGGGGGAATCAGCCCCAGCATTTT
>TRBJ2-1|TRBV19|few|TRBD1
CASSMRQGASNEQFF
TGTGCCAGTAGTATGAGGCAGGGGGCGTCGAATGAGCAGTTCTTC
>TRBJ2-3|TRBV7-2|.|.
CASSFGLTDTQYF
TGTGCCAGCAGCTTTGGACTAACGGATACGCAGTATTTT
>TRBJ1-5|TRBV6-1|few|TRBD1
CASSFRGDQPQHF
TGTGCCAGCAGTTTCAGGGGGGATCAGCCCCAGCATTTT
>TRBJ2-6|TRBV19|few|TRBD1
CASRTGQANVLTF
TGTGCCAGTAGGACGGGACAGGCTAACGTCCTGACTTTC
>TRBJ2-7|TRBV5-1|few|TRBD2
CASSLLAGGVYEQYF
TGCGCCAGCAGCTTACTAGCGGGGGGCGTCTACGAGCAGTACTTC
>TRBJ1-6|TRBV1|.|.
CTSSQERGIPYNSPLHF
TGCACCAGCAGCCAAGAACGGGGGATCCCCTATAATTCACCCCTCCACTTT
>TRBJ1-5|TRBV6-6|.|TRBD1
CASSYSGQGAPQHF
TGTGCCAGCAGTTACTCGGGACAGGGTGCCCCCCAGCATTTT
>TRBJ2-2|TRBV5-4|few|TRBD2
CASSFGSGTLTGELFF
TGTGCCAGCAGCTTTGGAAGCGGGACTCTCACCGGGGAGCTGTTTTTT
>TRBJ1-6|TRBV4-2|.|.
CASSQGQTNNSPLHF
TGTGCCAGCAGCCAAGGGCAGACAAATAATTCACCCCTCCACTTT
>TRBJ2-2|TRBV15|once|TRBD1
CATSGGTVPGELFF
TGTGCCACCAGCGGTGGGACAGTGCCCGGGGAGCTGTTTTTT
>TRBJ2-7|TRBV18|few|TRBD1
CASSNRGPYEQYF
TGTGCCAGCTCAAACAGGGGCCCCTACGAGCAGTACTTC
>TRBJ1-2|TRBV6-1|.|TRBD1
CASSDLPGQGRSYGYTF
TGTGCCAGCAGTGACCTCCCGGGACAGGGGCGGAGCTATGGCTACACCTTC
>TRBJ2-2|TRBV5-1|.|.
CASRLFPQGSGELFF
TGCGCCAGCAGATTGTTCCCTCAGGGTTCGGGGGAGCTGTTTTTT
>TRBJ1-1|TRBV12-5|.|TRBD1
CASGIDRENTEAFF
TGTGCTAGTGGCATCGACAGGGAGAACACTGAAGCTTTCTTT
>TRBJ2-5|TRBV30|few|.
CAWIVGAGETQYF
TGTGCCTGGATTGTGGGGGCCGGAGAGACCCAGTACTTC
>TRBJ2-4|TRBV11-2|.|.
CASSAGPSAAKNIQYF
TGTGCCAGCAGCGCGGGCCCTTCCGCGGCCAAAAACATTCAGTACTTC
>TRBJ1-2|TRBV29-1|.|TRBD1
CSAGDRVVGYTF
TGCAGCGCGGGGGACAGGGTCGTCGGCTACACCTTC
>TRBJ2-1|TRBV5-4|few|TRBD2
CASSLGLAGGNEQFF
TGTGCCAGCAGCTTAGGCCTAGCGGGAGGCAATGAGCAGTTCTTC
>TRBJ1-1|TRBV30|.|TRBD1
CAGDRRNTEAFF
TGTGCCGGGGACAGGAGGAACACTGAAGCTTTCTTT
>TRBJ2-7|TRBV19|.|TRBD1
CASSKTGVHEQYF
TGTGCCAGTAGTAAAACAGGGGTCCACGAGCAGTACTTC
>TRBJ2-5|TRBV2|.|.
CASLQDTWQETQYF
TGTGCCAGCCTTCAGGACACCTGGCAAGAGACCCAGTACTTC
>TRBJ2-5|TRBV10-3|once|.
CATHREELGTQYF
TGTGCCACTCACAGGGAAGAACTCGGGACCCAGTACTTC
>TRBJ1-2|TRBV5-1|few|.
CASSPRPQGSGYTF
TGCGCCAGCAGCCCGAGGCCCCAGGGGTCTGGCTACACCTTC
>TRBJ2-3|TRBV30|.|.
CAWTRTITDTQYF
TGTGCCTGGACCCGGACAATAACAGATACGCAGTATTTT
>TRBJ2-3|TRBV7-2|.|.
CASVDMGGTDTQYF
TGTGCCAGCGTCGACATGGGAGGAACAGATACGCAGTATTTT
>TRBJ2-7|TRBV9|.|.
CASSVGVSLGEQYF
TGTGCCAGCAGCGTAGGAGTCTCCCTCGGCGAGCAGTACTTC
>TRBJ2-7|TRBV30|few|TRBD1
CAGDRDHYEQYF
TGTGCCGGTGACAGGGATCATTACGAGCAGTACTTC
>TRBJ2-5|TRBV7-3|.|TRBD2
CASSPGLAGAIRGGDQYF
TGTGCCAGCAGCCCGGGACTAGCGGGTGCCATAAGGGGTGGGGACCAGTACTTC
>TRBJ2-7|TRBV11-2|.|TRBD2
CASSPTRAGEQYF
TGTGCCAGCAGCCCTACACGAGCGGGGGAGCAGTACTTC
>TRBJ1-4|TRBV7-9|few|.
CASSLHGQEKLFF
TGTGCCAGCAGCTTGCACGGTCAAGAAAAACTGTTTTTT
>TRBJ2-5|TRBV18|.|.
CASSPQEIVVEETQYF
TGTGCCAGCTCACCACAGGAGATTGTAGTCGAAGAGACCCAGTACTTC
>TRBJ2-7|TRBV7-2|.|TRBD2
CASSTTSGGAYEQYF
TGTGCCAGCAGCACCACTAGCGGGGGGGCCTACGAGCAGTACTTC
>TRBJ1-2|TRBV30|few|TRBD1
CAWAGGIDYGYTF
TGTGCCTGGGCAGGGGGCATCGACTATGGCTACACCTTC
>TRBJ2-7|TRBV9|.|TRBD1
CASSSRDSGPYEQYF
TGTGCCAGCAGCTCCCGGGACAGCGGTCCCTACGAGCAGTACTTC
>TRBJ2-1|TRBV7-3|.|TRBD1
CASSLRTGGGPSGPIEQFF
TGTGCCAGCAGCCTACGGACAGGGGGCGGACCGAGCGGTCCAATAGAGCAGTTCTTC
>TRBJ1-5|TRBV27|few|.
CASSFRQGGQPQHF
TGTGCCAGCAGTTTCCGGCAGGGAGGCCAGCCCCAGCATTTT
>TRBJ2-7|TRBV29-1|.|.
CSVVGASYEQYF
TGCAGCGTTGTAGGGGCTTCCTACGAGCAGTACTTC
>TRBJ2-1|TRBV18|.|.
CASSLEQGRYNEQFF
TGTGCCAGCTCTCTAGAACAGGGCCGTTACAATGAGCAGTTCTTC
>TRBJ1-1|TRBV9|.|.
CASSVVGGGPEAFF
TGTGCCAGCAGCGTAGTGGGAGGAGGGCCTGAAGCTTTCTTT
>TRBJ2-5|TRBV25-1|.|TRBD2
CASSGREGLETQYF
TGTGCCAGCAGTGGGCGGGAGGGCCTGGAGACCCAGTACTTC
>TRBJ1-2|TRBV4-1|few|.
CASSLQFQGRRYGYTF
TGCGCCAGCAGCCTCCAATTCCAGGGGCGACGCTATGGCTACACCTTC
>TRBJ1-6|TRBV2|.|TRBD1
CASRVEQGAISPLHF
TGTGCCAGCAGGGTAGAACAGGGGGCGATTTCACCCCTCCACTTT
>TRBJ1-6|TRBV7-9|.|TRBD1
CASRDWTGQSPLHF
TGTGCCAGCAGAGATTGGACAGGGCAATCACCCCTCCACTTT
>TRBJ2-7|TRBV28|few|.
CASSSFSYEQYF
TGTGCCAGCAGTTCCTTTTCCTACGAGCAGTACTTC
>TRBJ2-2|TRBV4-1|.|.
CASSQVTGGLRTGELFF
TGCGCCAGCAGCCAAGTGACCGGGGGGCTCCGAACCGGGGAGCTGTTTTTT
>TRBJ2-5|TRBV6-5|.|TRBD2
CASSYRPAGGQETQYF
TGTGCCAGCAGTTACCGTCCGGCGGGGGGCCAAGAGACCCAGTACTTC
>TRBJ2-5|TRBV7-8|.|.
CASSFVSERETQYF
TGTGCCAGCAGCTTTGTATCAGAGAGGGAGACCCAGTACTTC
>TRBJ1-2|TRBV7-2|few|.
CASSRSAGIYGYTF
TGTGCCAGCAGCCGCAGCGCAGGGATCTATGGCTACACCTTC
>TRBJ1-2|TRBV20-1|once|.
CSASSGNGYTF
TGCAGTGCTAGTTCAGGGAATGGCTACACCTTC
>TRBJ2-5|TRBV5-1|.|.
CASSLGNPFRAEETQYF
TGCGCCAGCAGCTTGGGGAATCCGTTCAGGGCCGAAGAGACCCAGTACTTC
>TRBJ2-1|TRBV5-1|.|.
CASSFSTGPYNEQFF
TGCGCCAGCAGCTTTTCGACAGGACCCTACAATGAGCAGTTCTTC
>TRBJ2-3|TRBV6-5|.|.
CASSLTTEFTDTQYF
TGTGCCAGCAGTTTGACGACAGAATTCACAGATACGCAGTATTTT